This record looks at one T cell receptor (beta chain) sequence and its context. Its antigen is not known. These data belong to a study of blood T cells in healthy people across ages. Germline V gene data show CDR1 as LGHDT and CDR2 as YNNKEL (reference sequence). The CDR3 covers 15 residues. V lost 2 bases and J lost 2, with 11 bases in between. Next came a second PCR, run for about 7 to 11 cycles, which used a sample-barcoded 5' primer along with a J-beta primer mix. The study obtained at least 3 million CDR3-containing paired-end reads from every sample. TCRdb called the 5' RACE reads again in MiXCR, with one record for every CDR3 protein. The sample yields 850,000 to 1,000,000 distinct CDR3 sequences, approximately 50% seen once. Study-level results: The study regarded diversity estimates from one million T cells as underestimates. Higher diversity, along with more naive CD4+ cells, distinguished long-lived donors from aged donors.

The V gene is TRBV3-1, the J gene TRBJ2-3; possible D gene TRBD2, 6 bases. The clonotype was recovered from a woman aged 55-70 years in good health. The sample consisted of blood. CDR3 DNA sequence: TGTGCCAGCAGCCAAAGGAGGGGCCACACAGATACGCAGTATTTT. Translated: CASSQRRGHTDTQYF.